This is a list of T cell receptor beta chains from one sample in a study of T cell responses to AZD1222 COVID-19 vaccine. The protocol was immunoSEQ multiplex PCR, while the TCRdb copy is restricted to in-frame clones and leaves out a portion. Of about 150,000 clones listed, over 80% are singletons. This specimen consisted of peripheral blood, obtained 28 days after the second AZD1222 dose. The receptors were sampled from an adult who received the AZD1222 COVID-19 vaccine. Both conserved end residues are part of each CDR3. The D gene is left open where the match is weak. Clone size is shown for a subset of rows, as once, few, many or a class of expanded clone.

>TRBJ1-1|.|TRBV7-2|.
CASSLATWGTEAFF
TGTGCCAGCAGCTTAGCAACCTGGGGAACTGAAGCTTTCTTT
>TRBJ2-1|.|TRBV28|.
CASSQTYNEQFF
TGTGCCAGCAGCCAAACTTACAATGAGCAGTTCTTC
>TRBJ2-7|.|TRBV3-1/TRBV3-2|TRBD1
CASSQVEDRRYF
TGTGCCAGCAGCCAAGTGGAGGACAGGCGGTACTTC
>TRBJ1-6|.|TRBV5-5|TRBD1
CASSGGTVTPLHF
TGTGCCAGCAGCGGGGGGACAGTAACACCCCTCCACTTT
>TRBJ2-7|.|TRBV28|TRBD1
CASSLGTGGYEQYF
TGTGCCAGCAGTTTAGGGACAGGGGGCTACGAGCAGTACTTC
>TRBJ1-4|.|TRBV5-4|.
CASSLRAGQGNEKLFF
TGTGCCAGCAGCTTGAGGGCAGGGCAAGGTAATGAAAAACTGTTTTTT
>TRBJ2-3|.|TRBV11-2|TRBD1
CASSITQGATDTQYF
TGTGCCAGCAGCATAACGCAGGGGGCGACAGATACGCAGTATTTT
>TRBJ1-1|.|TRBV6-2/TRBV6-3|.
CASSYAKGNTEAFF
TGTGCCAGCAGTTACGCAAAGGGGAACACTGAAGCTTTCTTT
>TRBJ2-2|.|TRBV11-3|.
CASSLENTGELFF
TGTGCCAGCAGCTTAGAGAACACCGGGGAGCTGTTTTTT
>TRBJ1-5|once|TRBV30|.
CAWSDGGGNQPQHF
TGTGCCTGGAGCGACGGGGGGGGCAATCAGCCCCAGCATTTT
>TRBJ2-2|many|TRBV30|TRBD2
CAWSVGLAGGELFF
TGTGCCTGGAGTGTCGGGCTAGCGGGCGGGGAGCTGTTTTTT
>TRBJ1-1|.|TRBV18|TRBD1
CASSPDRGGTEAFF
TGTGCCAGCTCACCAGACAGGGGAGGGACTGAAGCTTTCTTT
>TRBJ1-5|few|TRBV5-1|.
CASSLDSGYNQPQHF
TGCGCCAGCAGCTTGGACTCCGGGTACAATCAGCCCCAGCATTTT
>TRBJ2-5|.|TRBV5-1|.
CASSLEPVQETQYF
TGCGCCAGCAGCTTGGAGCCGGTGCAAGAGACCCAGTACTTC
>TRBJ2-7|.|TRBV13|.
CASSSPRDGGVYEQYF
TGTGCCAGCAGCTCCCCGAGGGACGGAGGTGTCTACGAGCAGTACTTC
>TRBJ1-2|.|TRBV11-2|TRBD1
CASSSQGPGYTF
TGTGCCAGCAGCTCACAGGGGCCTGGCTACACCTTC
>TRBJ1-5|.|TRBV19|.
CASAGGYSNQPQHF
TGTGCCAGCGCCGGGGGGTATAGCAATCAGCCCCAGCATTTT
>TRBJ2-7|once|TRBV19|TRBD2
CASSPSGTSYEQYF
TGTGCCAGTAGTCCTAGCGGGACCTCCTACGAGCAGTACTTC
>TRBJ2-5|.|TRBV7-6|.
CASSLFAGRAGETQYF
TGTGCCAGCAGCTTATTTGCGGGAAGAGCTGGAGAGACCCAGTACTTC
>TRBJ1-1|.|TRBV5-4|.
CASSLGASSNTEAFF
TGTGCCAGCAGCTTGGGGGCGTCTTCGAACACTGAAGCTTTCTTT
>TRBJ1-1|.|TRBV27|TRBD1
CASRGTGNTEAFF
TGTGCCAGCAGGGGGACAGGGAACACTGAAGCTTTCTTT
>TRBJ1-2|.|TRBV10-3|TRBD1
CAISESSNRGGYGYTF
TGTGCCATCAGTGAGTCGTCGAACAGGGGCGGGTATGGCTACACCTTC
>TRBJ1-2|.|TRBV18|.
CASSPEGLNYGYTF
TGTGCCAGCTCACCCGAAGGTCTGAACTATGGCTACACCTTC
>TRBJ1-2|.|TRBV19|TRBD1
CASRVATGFGYTF
TGTGCCAGTAGGGTAGCGACAGGGTTCGGCTACACCTTC
>TRBJ1-2|.|TRBV6-5|.
CASSPTQSSSYGYTF
TGTGCCAGCAGTCCGACGCAAAGTTCCAGCTATGGCTACACCTTC
>TRBJ1-2|.|TRBV29-1|.
CSVGGQASPHSLYGYTF
TGCAGCGTTGGAGGGCAGGCATCCCCCCACAGTCTCTATGGCTACACCTTC
>TRBJ2-1|.|TRBV3-1/TRBV3-2|TRBD2
CASSQWGEGYNEQFF
TGTGCCAGCAGCCAATGGGGGGAGGGCTACAATGAGCAGTTCTTC
>TRBJ1-2|.|TRBV7-3|.
CARRGFYGYTF
TGTGCCAGAAGGGGCTTCTATGGCTACACCTTC
>TRBJ1-5|.|TRBV4-2|TRBD1
CASSQDRQGEQPQHF
TGTGCCAGCAGCCAAGATCGGCAGGGGGAGCAGCCCCAGCATTTT
>TRBJ1-2|.|TRBV4-1|TRBD1
CASSQEGQGARGYTF
TGCGCCAGCAGCCAAGAAGGACAGGGGGCTCGGGGCTACACCTTC
>TRBJ1-2|.|TRBV9|.
CASSVGTNYGYTF
TGTGCCAGCAGCGTCGGAACTAACTATGGCTACACCTTC
>TRBJ2-7|.|TRBV12-3/TRBV12-4|.
CASSLVDEQYF
TGTGCCAGCAGTTTAGTCGACGAGCAGTACTTC